Below, one TCR beta chain is given with its context. The antigen remains unidentified. The data were obtained in a study of cytomegalovirus exposure and HLA in healthy donors. Study-wide results and limits: Most TCR sequences were rare, but some public TCRs occurred in many donors. V- and J-gene trimming in TCR beta was tied to a missense DCLRE1C variant by an analysis performed later.

In the PCR, 60 Vbeta and 13 Jbeta primers were used. How the authors handled the data: Later, an analysis found 65 million to 85 million unique TCR beta chains, and 10 million to 11 million of these were shared. The method was immunoSEQ multiplex PCR; TCRdb's version includes in-frame clones alone and lacks a portion of them. V and J calls and clone size are given by that table; D and trimming were obtained from the DNA. The table shows roughly 100,000 clones, with almost 70% occurring only once. The V gene's germline CDR1 is LNHDA and CDR2 SQIVND (reference sequence). The CDR3 loop spans 14 amino acids. V lost 5 bases, J lost 8 bases, and 7 bases stayed unmatched.

The sample comprised PBMCs. The TCR originated in a man aged 25 to 40 in good health and CMV-seronegative. This chain joins TRBV19 and TRBJ1-4; TRBD1 matches 8 bases. The CDR3, as DNA: TGTGCCAGTAGTTATATGGACAGGGACGAAAAACTGTTTTTT. The encoded protein is CASSYMDRDEKLFF.